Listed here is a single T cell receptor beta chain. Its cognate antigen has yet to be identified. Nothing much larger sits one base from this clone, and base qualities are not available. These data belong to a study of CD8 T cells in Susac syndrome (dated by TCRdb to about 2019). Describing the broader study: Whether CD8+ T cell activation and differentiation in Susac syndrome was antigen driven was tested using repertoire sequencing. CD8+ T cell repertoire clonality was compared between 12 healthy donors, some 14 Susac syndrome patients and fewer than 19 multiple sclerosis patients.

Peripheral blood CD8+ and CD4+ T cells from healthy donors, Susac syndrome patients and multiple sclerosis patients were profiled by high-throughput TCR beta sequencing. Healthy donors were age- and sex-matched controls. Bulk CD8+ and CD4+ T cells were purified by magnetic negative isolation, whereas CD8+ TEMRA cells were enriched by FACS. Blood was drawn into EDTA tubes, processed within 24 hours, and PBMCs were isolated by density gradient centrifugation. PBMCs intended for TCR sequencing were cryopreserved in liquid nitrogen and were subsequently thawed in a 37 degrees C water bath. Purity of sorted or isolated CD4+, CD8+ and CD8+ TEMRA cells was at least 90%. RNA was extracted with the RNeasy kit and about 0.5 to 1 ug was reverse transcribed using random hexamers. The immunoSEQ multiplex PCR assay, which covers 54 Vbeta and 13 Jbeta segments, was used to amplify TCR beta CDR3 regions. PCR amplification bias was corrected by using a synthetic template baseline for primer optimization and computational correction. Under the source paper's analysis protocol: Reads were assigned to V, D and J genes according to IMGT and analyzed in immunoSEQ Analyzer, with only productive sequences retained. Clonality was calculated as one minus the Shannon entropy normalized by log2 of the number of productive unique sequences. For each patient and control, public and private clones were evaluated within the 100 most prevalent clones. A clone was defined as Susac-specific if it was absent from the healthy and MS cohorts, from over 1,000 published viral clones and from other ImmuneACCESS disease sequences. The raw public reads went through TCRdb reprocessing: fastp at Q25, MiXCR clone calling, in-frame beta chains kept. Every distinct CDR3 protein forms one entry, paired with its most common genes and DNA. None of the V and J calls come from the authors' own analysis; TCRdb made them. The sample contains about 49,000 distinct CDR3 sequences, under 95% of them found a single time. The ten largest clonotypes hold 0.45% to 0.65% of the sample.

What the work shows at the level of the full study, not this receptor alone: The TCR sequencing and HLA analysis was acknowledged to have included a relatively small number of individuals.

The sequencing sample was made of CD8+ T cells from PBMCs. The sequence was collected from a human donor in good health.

The CDR3 is CASSFLGGNQPQHF. Here is the DNA: TGTGCCAGCAGTTTCTTAGGGGGCAATCAGCCCCAGCATTTT. The V and J segments used are TRBV12-3 or TRBV12-4 and TRBJ1-5; perhaps TRBD1 is the D gene, with 5 bases matching. V lost 3 bases and J lost 2 bases; the stretch between them is 8 bases long. The CDR3 measures 14 amino acids from cysteine to phenylalanine. Only the CDR3 portion is preserved as DNA: 42 bases, with reading frame beginning at the first base.